Described below is a single T cell receptor beta chain sequence and its context. The sample comes from a study of CD8 T cells in Susac syndrome. CD8+ and CD4+ T cells circulating in blood were sequenced for TCR beta. With random hexamers, 0.5 to 1 ug RNA was reverse transcribed. MiXCR was run by TCRdb on the immunoSEQ multiplex PCR reads, yielding one entry per CDR3 protein. The sample consists of more than 200,000 distinct CDR3 sequences, 90% to 95% of them appearing once. CDR1 is MNHEY and CDR2 is SVGEGT in the germline V gene. Trimming shortened V by 0 bases and J by 0 bases, and 8 bases separated the two germline ends. The CDR3 has 15 residues.

This receptor was taken from a human donor with multiple sclerosis. The V and J genes are TRBV6-2 or TRBV6-3 and TRBJ1-2; D gene uncertain. Sequencing input: CD4+ T cells from PBMCs. CDR3 in DNA: TGTGCCAGCAGTTACTCGGTCGGTTCTAACTATGGCTACACCTTC. This sequence encodes CASSYSVGSNYGYTF.